This is a list of T cell receptor beta chains from one sample in a study of blood T cell repertoires in COVID-19. The repertoire was sequenced with immunoSEQ multiplex PCR; TCRdb's copy has only in-frame clones and lacks some. This table holds approximately 58,000 clones, approximately 80% found once. Sequencing used peripheral blood. Receptors originate from a woman aged 55-75 years with acute or convalescent COVID-19. Each CDR3 is given with its conserved first and last residue. Fields, in order: D gene, J gene, clone size, V gene, CDR3 protein, CDR3 DNA. The D gene is left open where the match is weak. Some rows have no size entry. The others give once, few or many, or a class for an expanded clone.

.	TRBJ1-5	few	TRBV11-2	CASSLPPSSSGNQPQHF	TGTGCCAGCAGCTTACCTCCTTCCTCCTCGGGCAATCAGCCCCAGCATTTT
TRBD2	TRBJ2-3	medium-sized	TRBV6-1	CASSEAASGPDTQYF	TGTGCCAGCAGTGAAGCGGCTAGCGGGCCAGATACGCAGTATTTT
.	TRBJ1-3	.	TRBV6-5	CASRATISGNTIYF	TGTGCCAGCAGAGCGACTATCTCTGGAAACACCATATATTTT
.	TRBJ1-5	.	TRBV3-1/TRBV3-2	CASSQDPRNSNQPQHF	TGTGCCAGCAGCCAAGATCCCAGAAATAGCAATCAGCCCCAGCATTTT
TRBD1	TRBJ1-4	.	TRBV29-1	CSVEGDRGGTNEKLFF	TGCAGCGTTGAAGGGGACAGGGGGGGAACTAATGAAAAACTGTTTTTT
.	TRBJ1-5	.	TRBV6-1	CASSETGGGWYSNQPQHF	TGTGCCAGCAGTGAAACGGGGGGCGGTTGGTATAGCAATCAGCCCCAGCATTTT
.	TRBJ1-4	.	TRBV11-2	CATSLGGTNEKLFF	TGTGCCACCTCCCTCGGGGGGACGAATGAAAAACTGTTTTTT
TRBD2	TRBJ2-3	once	TRBV5-4	CASRTSGGAFGDTQYF	TGTGCCAGCAGGACTAGCGGGGGGGCTTTCGGAGATACGCAGTATTTT
TRBD1	TRBJ1-1	.	TRBV5-1	CASSLMGQGYTEAFF	TGCGCCAGCAGCTTGATGGGACAGGGATACACTGAAGCTTTCTTT
TRBD1	TRBJ1-2	.	TRBV29-1	CSVDRPGQGDLNYGYTF	TGCAGCGTCGACCGACCGGGACAGGGGGACCTAAACTATGGCTACACCTTC
TRBD1	TRBJ1-1	.	TRBV11-2	CASSLVRQGNAFF	TGTGCCAGCAGCTTAGTAAGACAGGGGAATGCTTTCTTT
.	TRBJ2-5	.	TRBV11-3	CASSLGVGGAQETQYF	TGTGCCAGCAGCTTAGGAGTGGGGGGGGCCCAAGAGACCCAGTACTTC
TRBD1	TRBJ1-1	.	TRBV6-5	CASRRDRVGGPAFF	TGTGCCAGCAGGAGGGACAGGGTGGGGGGGCCAGCTTTCTTT
.	TRBJ2-7	.	TRBV7-2	CASSSEGLQYYEQYF	TGTGCCAGCAGCTCCGAGGGACTTCAGTACTACGAGCAGTACTTC
TRBD1	TRBJ1-3	.	TRBV10-1	CASRGQGFSSGNTIYF	TGCGCCAGCAGAGGACAGGGATTCAGCTCTGGAAACACCATATATTTT
.	TRBJ2-5	.	TRBV9	CASSRTAAGAKETQYF	TGTGCCAGCAGCCGAACGGCGGCGGGTGCCAAAGAGACCCAGTACTTC
TRBD1	TRBJ2-1	.	TRBV5-1	CASSLAGQAYNEQFF	TGCGCCAGCAGCTTGGCGGGACAGGCCTACAATGAGCAGTTCTTC
TRBD1	TRBJ1-2	.	TRBV19	CASSATGVGGYTF	TGTGCCAGTAGTGCCACAGGGGTGGGGGGCTACACCTTC
TRBD1	TRBJ1-6	.	TRBV30	CAWSVQGVIRSLHF	TGTGCCTGGAGTGTACAGGGGGTGATCAGATCCCTCCACTTT
TRBD1	TRBJ1-2	.	TRBV6-5	CAISGTGDKGYTF	TGTGCCATCTCCGGGACAGGGGACAAAGGCTACACCTTC
.	TRBJ1-1	.	TRBV3-1/TRBV3-2	CASRQGHTEAFF	TGTGCCAGCAGGCAGGGCCACACTGAAGCTTTCTTT
TRBD2	TRBJ2-3	once	TRBV11-2	CASSLLESGAADTQYF	TGTGCCAGCAGCCTACTTGAGAGCGGGGCGGCAGATACGCAGTATTTT
TRBD2	TRBJ2-3	.	TRBV11-3	CASSRGGRTDTQYF	TGTGCCAGCAGCCGGGGGGGCCGCACAGATACGCAGTATTTT
.	TRBJ1-4	.	TRBV5-1	CASSRRGGGEKLFF	TGCGCCAGCAGCCGGAGGGGTGGTGGTGAAAAACTGTTTTTT
.	TRBJ1-1	.	TRBV5-1	CASSRIAGTEAFF	TGCGCCAGCAGCCGAATAGCGGGGACTGAAGCTTTCTTT
TRBD1	TRBJ1-2	.	TRBV6-2/TRBV6-3	CASSSIRQGTFGYTF	TGTGCCAGCAGTTCCATACGACAGGGTACGTTCGGCTACACCTTC
.	TRBJ1-1	once	TRBV6-1	CASSEWQGNTEAFF	TGTGCCAGCAGTGAATGGCAGGGGAACACTGAAGCTTTCTTT